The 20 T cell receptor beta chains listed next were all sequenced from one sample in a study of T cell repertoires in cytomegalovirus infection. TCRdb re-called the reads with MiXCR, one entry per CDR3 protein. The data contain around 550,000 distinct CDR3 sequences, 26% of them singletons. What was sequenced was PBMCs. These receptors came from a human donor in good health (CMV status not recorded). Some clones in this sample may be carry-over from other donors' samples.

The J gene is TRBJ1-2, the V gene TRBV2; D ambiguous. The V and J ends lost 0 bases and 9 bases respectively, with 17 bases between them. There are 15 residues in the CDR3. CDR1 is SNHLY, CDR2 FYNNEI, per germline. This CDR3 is CASSEAARAPRCYTF. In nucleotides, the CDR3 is TGTGCCAGCAGTGAAGCGGCGCGTGCCCCGAGATGCTACACCTTC. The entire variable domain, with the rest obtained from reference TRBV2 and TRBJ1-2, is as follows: EPEVTQTPSHQVTQMGQEVILRCVPISNHLYFYWYRQILGQKVEFLVSFYNNEISEKSEIFDDQFSVERPDGSNFTLKIRSTKLEDSAMYFCASSEAARAPRCYTFGSGTRLTVV.

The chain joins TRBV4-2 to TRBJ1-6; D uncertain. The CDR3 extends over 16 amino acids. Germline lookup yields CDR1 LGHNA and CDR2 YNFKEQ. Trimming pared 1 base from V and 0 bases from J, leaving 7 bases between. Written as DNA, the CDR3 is TGTGCCAGCAGCCAAGGCGAGAGCTCCTATAATTCACCCCTCCACTTT. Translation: CASSQGESSYNSPLHF.

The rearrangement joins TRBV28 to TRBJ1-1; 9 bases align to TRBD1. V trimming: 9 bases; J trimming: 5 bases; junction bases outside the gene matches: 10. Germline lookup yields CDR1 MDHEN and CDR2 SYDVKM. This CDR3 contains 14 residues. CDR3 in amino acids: CASRTGGRQTEAFF. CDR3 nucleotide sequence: TGTGCCAGTCGAACAGGGGGCCGACAAACTGAAGCTTTCTTT.

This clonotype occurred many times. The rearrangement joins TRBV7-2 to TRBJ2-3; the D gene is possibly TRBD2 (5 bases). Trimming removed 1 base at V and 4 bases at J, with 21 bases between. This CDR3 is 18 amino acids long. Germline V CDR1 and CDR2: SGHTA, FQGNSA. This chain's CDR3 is CASSLEVEASWKPDTQYF. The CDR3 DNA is TGTGCCAGCAGCTTAGAGGTTGAGGCTAGCTGGAAACCAGATACGCAGTATTTT.

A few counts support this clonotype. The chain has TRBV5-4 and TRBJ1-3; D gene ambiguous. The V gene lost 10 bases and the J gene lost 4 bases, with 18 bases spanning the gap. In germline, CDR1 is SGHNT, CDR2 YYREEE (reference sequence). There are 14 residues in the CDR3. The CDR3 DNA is TGTGCCTCTAGCATGGCCTCGCAGGGAAACACCATATATTTT. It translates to CASSMASQGNTIYF.

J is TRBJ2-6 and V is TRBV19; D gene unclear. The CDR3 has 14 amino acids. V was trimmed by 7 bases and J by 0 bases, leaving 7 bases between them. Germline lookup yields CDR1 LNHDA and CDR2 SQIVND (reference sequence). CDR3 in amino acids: CASTTHSGANVLTF. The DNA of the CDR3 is TGTGCCAGTACGACCCACTCTGGGGCCAACGTCCTGACTTTC.

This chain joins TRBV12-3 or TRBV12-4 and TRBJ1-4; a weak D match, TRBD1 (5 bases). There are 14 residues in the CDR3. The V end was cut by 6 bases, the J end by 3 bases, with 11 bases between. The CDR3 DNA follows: TGTGCCAGCAGCCCCGGGGCTCCTAATGAAAAACTGTTTTTT. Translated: CASSPGAPNEKLFF.

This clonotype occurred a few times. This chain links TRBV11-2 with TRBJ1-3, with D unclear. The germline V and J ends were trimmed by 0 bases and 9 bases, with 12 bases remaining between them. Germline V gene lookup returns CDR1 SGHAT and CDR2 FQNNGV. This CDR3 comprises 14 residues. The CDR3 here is CASSLDPPPLTIYF. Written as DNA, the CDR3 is TGTGCCAGCAGCTTAGACCCACCCCCGCTCACCATATATTTT.

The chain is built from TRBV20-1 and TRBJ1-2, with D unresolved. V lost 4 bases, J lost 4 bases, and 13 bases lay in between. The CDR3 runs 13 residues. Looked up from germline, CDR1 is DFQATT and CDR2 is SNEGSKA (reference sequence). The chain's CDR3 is CSATIILGYGYTF. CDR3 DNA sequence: TGCAGTGCTACTATCATACTGGGCTATGGCTACACCTTC.

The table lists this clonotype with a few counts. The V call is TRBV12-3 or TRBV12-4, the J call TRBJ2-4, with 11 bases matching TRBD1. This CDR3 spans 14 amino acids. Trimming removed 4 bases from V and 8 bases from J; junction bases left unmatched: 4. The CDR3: CASSSGTGGHIQYF. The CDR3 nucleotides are TGTGCCAGCAGTTCAGGGACAGGGGGACACATTCAGTACTTC.

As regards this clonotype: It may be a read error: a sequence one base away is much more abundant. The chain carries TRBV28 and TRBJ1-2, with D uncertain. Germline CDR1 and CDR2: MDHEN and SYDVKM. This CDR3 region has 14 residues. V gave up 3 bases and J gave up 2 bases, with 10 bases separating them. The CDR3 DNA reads TGTGCCAGCAGTTTTGGACCGGCCAACTATGGCTACACCTTC. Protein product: CASSFGPANYGYTF.

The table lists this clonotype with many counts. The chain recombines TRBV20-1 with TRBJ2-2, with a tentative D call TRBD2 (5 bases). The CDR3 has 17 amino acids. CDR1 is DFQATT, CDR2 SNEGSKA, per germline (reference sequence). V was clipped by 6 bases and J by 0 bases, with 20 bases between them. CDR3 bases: TGCAGTGCCCAACCCACCATCGACTACTCGAACACCGGGGAGCTGTTTTTT. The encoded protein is CSAQPTIDYSNTGELFF.

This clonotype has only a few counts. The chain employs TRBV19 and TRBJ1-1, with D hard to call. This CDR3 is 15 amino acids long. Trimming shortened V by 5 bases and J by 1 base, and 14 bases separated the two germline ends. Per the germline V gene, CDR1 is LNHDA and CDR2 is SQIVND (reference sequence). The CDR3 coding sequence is TGTGCCAGTAGTGCCTTAGGACGGGAGAACACTGAAGCTTTCTTT. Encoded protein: CASSALGRENTEAFF. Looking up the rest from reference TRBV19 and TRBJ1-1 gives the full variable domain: DGGITQSPKYLFRKEGQNVTLSCEQNLNHDAMYWYRQDPGQGLRLIYYSQIVNDFQKGDIAEGYSVSREKKESFPLTVTSAQKNPTAFYLCASSALGRENTEAFFGQGTRLTVV.

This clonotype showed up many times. The CDR3 is CASSLFETTSSYNEQFF. CDR3 nucleotides: TGTGCCAGCAGCTTATTTGAGACTACCAGCTCCTACAATGAGCAGTTCTTC. The chain joins TRBV7-8 to TRBJ2-1, with D possibly TRBD2 on 5 matching bases. Trimming cost V 2 bases and J 0 bases, with 14 bases left between them. Germline V gene data show CDR1 as SGHVS and CDR2 as FQNEAQ. The CDR3 consists of 17 residues.

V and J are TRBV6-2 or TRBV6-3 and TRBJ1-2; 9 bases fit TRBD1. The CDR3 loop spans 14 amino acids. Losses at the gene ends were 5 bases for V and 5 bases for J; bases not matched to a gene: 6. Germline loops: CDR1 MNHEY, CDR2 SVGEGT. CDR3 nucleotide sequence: TGTGCCAGCAGTCTCCGGGACAGGGTATATGGCTACACCTTC. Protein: CASSLRDRVYGYTF.

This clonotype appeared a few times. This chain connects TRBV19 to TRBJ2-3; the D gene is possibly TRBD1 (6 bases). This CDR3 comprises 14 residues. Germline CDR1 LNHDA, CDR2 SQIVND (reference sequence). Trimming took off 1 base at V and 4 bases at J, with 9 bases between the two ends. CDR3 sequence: CASSIGGGADTQYF. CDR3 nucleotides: TGTGCCAGTAGTATAGGTGGGGGCGCAGATACGCAGTATTTT.

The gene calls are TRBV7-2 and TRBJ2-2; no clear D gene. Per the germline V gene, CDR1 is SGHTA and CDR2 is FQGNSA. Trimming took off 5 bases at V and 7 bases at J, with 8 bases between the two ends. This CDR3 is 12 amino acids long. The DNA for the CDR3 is TGTGCCAGCAGCATCCTAGTCGGGGAGCTGTTTTTT. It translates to CASSILVGELFF. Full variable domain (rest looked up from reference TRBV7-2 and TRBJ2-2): GAGVSQSPSNKVTEKGKDVELRCDPISGHTALYWYRQSLGQGLEFLIYFQGNSAPDKSGLPSDRFSAERTGGSVSTLTIQRTQQEDSAVYLCASSILVGELFFGEGSRLTVL.

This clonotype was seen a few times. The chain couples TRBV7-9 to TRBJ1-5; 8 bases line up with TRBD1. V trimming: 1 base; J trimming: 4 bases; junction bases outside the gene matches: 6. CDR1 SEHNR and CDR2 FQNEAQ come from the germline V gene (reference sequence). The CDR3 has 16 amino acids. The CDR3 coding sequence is TGTGCCAGCAGCTTAGGGACAGGGCGGGTAAATCAGCCCCAGCATTTT. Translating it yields CASSLGTGRVNQPQHF. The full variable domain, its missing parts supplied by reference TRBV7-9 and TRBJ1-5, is DTGVSQNPRHKITKRGQNVTFRCDPISEHNRLYWYRQTLGQGPEFLTYFQNEAQLEKSRLLSDRFSAERPKGSFSTLEIQRTEQGDSAMYLCASSLGTGRVNQPQHFGDGTRLSIL.

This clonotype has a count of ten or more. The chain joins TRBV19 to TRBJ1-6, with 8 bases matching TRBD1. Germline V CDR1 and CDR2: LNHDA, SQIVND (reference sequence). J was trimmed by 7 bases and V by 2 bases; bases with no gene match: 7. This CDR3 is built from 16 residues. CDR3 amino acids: CASSIIQGAKNSPLHF. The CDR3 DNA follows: TGTGCCAGTAGTATAATTCAGGGGGCGAAGAATTCACCCCTCCACTTT.

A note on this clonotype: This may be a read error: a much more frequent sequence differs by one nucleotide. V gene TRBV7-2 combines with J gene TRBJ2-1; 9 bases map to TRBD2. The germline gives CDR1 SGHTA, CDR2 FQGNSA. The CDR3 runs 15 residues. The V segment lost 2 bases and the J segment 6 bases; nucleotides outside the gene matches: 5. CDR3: CTSSLRVAGVNEQFF. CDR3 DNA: TGTACCAGCAGCTTAAGGGTAGCGGGAGTCAATGAGCAGTTCTTC.